The 2 T cell receptor beta chains listed next were all sequenced from one sample in a study of cytomegalovirus exposure and HLA in healthy donors. The PCR was carried out with 60 Vbeta primers and 13 Jbeta primers. Here immunoSEQ multiplex PCR was the method, and the copy in TCRdb shows in-frame clones only, minus some. The table has about 130,000 clones, over 60% seen once. Sequences were obtained from PBMCs. The receptors originated from a man aged 35 to 55 in good health and CMV-seronegative.

This clone was seen once. The chain combines TRBV7-6 with TRBJ2-7, with D maybe TRBD2 (7 bases). V dropped 3 bases and J dropped 0 bases, with 12 bases sitting between them. CDR1 is SGHVS and CDR2 is FNYEAQ in the germline V gene. This CDR3 comprises 15 residues. CDR3 in amino acids: CASSLRGGSSYEQYF. The CDR3 DNA sequence: TGTGCCAGCAGCTTGAGGGGGGGTAGCTCCTACGAGCAGTACTTC.

The chain combines TRBV30 with TRBJ1-1, with no clear D. The CDR3 has 14 amino acids. Per germline, CDR1 GTSNPN and CDR2 SVGIG (reference sequence). The germline V and J ends were trimmed by 0 bases and 0 bases, with 8 bases remaining between them. The CDR3 region has the DNA TGTGCCTGGAGTGTAGAGGTCATGAACACTGAAGCTTTCTTT. Its translation is CAWSVEVMNTEAFF.